These T cell receptor beta chains were read from a single sample in a study of technical replicates of blood from a few donors. Method: immunoSEQ multiplex PCR; TCRdb's copy keeps in-frame clones and lacks some. The sample includes tens of thousands of clones, 91% of them seen just once. Sequenced: T cells isolated from PBMCs. The receptors here all came from a human donor in good health. The CDR3 runs from the conserved cysteine through the conserved F or W. A D gene is named only where the DNA matches it firmly.

V	J	D	CDR3
TRBV30	TRBJ1-2	.	CAWSLNGGVYLEGYTF
TRBV28	TRBJ1-4	.	CASSRLATNEKLFF
TRBV27	TRBJ2-1	.	CASRAPEGAEAYNEQFF
TRBV2	TRBJ2-7	.	CASSEVFSRGGYEQYF
TRBV9	TRBJ2-5	TRBD1	CASSSGTGDAETQYF
TRBV27	TRBJ2-1	TRBD2	CASSRTSGDNEQFF
TRBV15	TRBJ2-7	TRBD1	CATSLDRETNEQYF
TRBV5-1	TRBJ1-2	TRBD1	CASSGRQGYYGYTF
TRBV5-5	TRBJ2-6	.	CASSPGSGANVLTF
TRBV2	TRBJ2-3	TRBD2	CASSVGLAGTQYF
TRBV30	TRBJ2-7	.	CAWSEYVSPPGYEQYF
TRBV7-9	TRBJ1-1	.	CASFTANTEAFF
TRBV7-9	TRBJ1-4	TRBD1	CASRPQGGDEKLFF
TRBV5-5	TRBJ2-1	TRBD1	CASTQTGVRTGGFNEQFF
TRBV9	TRBJ2-1	.	CASSVAGHNEQFF
TRBV27	TRBJ2-7	TRBD1	CASRGTGASYEQYF
TRBV30	TRBJ2-1	TRBD2	CAATRGRAHEQFF
TRBV5-1	TRBJ2-7	TRBD1	CASSETQGASYEQYF
TRBV14	TRBJ1-2	.	CASSQASRDTPYGYTF
TRBV10-3	TRBJ2-7	TRBD2	CAISEAGGPDEQYF
TRBV10-3	TRBJ1-1	.	CAISRERTEAFF
TRBV21-1	TRBJ1-1	.	CASSKSAQVNTEAFF
TRBV7-9	TRBJ2-1	TRBD2	CASSKTSSGVYEQFF
TRBV27	TRBJ2-1	TRBD2	CASSLPPLPSSGRNNEQFF
TRBV27	TRBJ1-1	TRBD1	CASSFIGPGGQGEAFF
TRBV27	TRBJ2-7	TRBD1	CASSPSGTGVYEQYF
TRBV28	TRBJ1-4	.	CASTPSGGLTLNEKLFF
TRBV14	TRBJ2-2	.	CASSHSSVTGFRNTGELFF
TRBV6-1	TRBJ2-7	.	CASSVSSYEQYF
TRBV27	TRBJ1-2	.	CASSLVGGYGYTF
TRBV11-3	TRBJ1-6	TRBD1	CASSWGQDNSPLHF
TRBV7-9	TRBJ2-7	TRBD1	CASSSTGFGDEQYF
TRBV9	TRBJ1-1	TRBD1	CASSAGHRGNTEAFF
TRBV2	TRBJ2-1	TRBD2	CASGSTVAGGISYNEQFF
TRBV10-2	TRBJ1-2	.	CASSEPGAASNYGYTF
TRBV15	TRBJ1-5	.	CATILGERNQPQHF
TRBV10-2	TRBJ2-7	TRBD2	CASRVAGETYEQYF
TRBV2	TRBJ1-1	TRBD1	CASLRQGHTEAFF
TRBV5-8	TRBJ2-7	TRBD2	CASSPGTSGRYEQYF
TRBV14	TRBJ1-2	.	CASSQAPIQGGYTF
TRBV12-5	TRBJ2-7	.	CASGTSYEQYF
TRBV18	TRBJ2-1	.	CASSNAGKGHEQFF
TRBV5-8	TRBJ2-3	.	CASQGLTTDTQYF
TRBV27	TRBJ2-5	TRBD2	CASSLGLAGVGETQYF
TRBV7-3	TRBJ2-3	TRBD2	CASSSGLAGSTDTQYF
TRBV25-1	TRBJ1-2	.	CASSDSLGYTF